This T cell receptor beta chain was sequenced for a study of cytomegalovirus exposure and HLA in healthy donors. Study-wide results and limits: When presence/absence was analysed, sequencing depth was taken to be roughly uniform across donors.

Germline V CDR1 and CDR2: LGHNA, YSLEER. J was trimmed by 4 bases and V by 4 bases; bases with no gene match: 5. This CDR3 is 14 amino acids long. Turning to this clone: Its antigen is undetermined.

Use of 60 Vbeta and 13 Jbeta primers characterized the PCR. TCRdb's table, derived via immunoSEQ multiplex PCR, lists solely in-frame clones and lacks some. The data show 85,000 to 100,000 clones, roughly 60% seen once. This sequence originates from a human donor in good health. The sample consisted of PBMCs. The chain couples TRBV4-3 to TRBJ2-5; 8 bases agree with TRBD2. CDR3 in amino acids: CASSLGLGLETQYF. CDR3 DNA: TGCGCCAGCAGCCTGGGACTAGGACTAGAGACCCAGTACTTC.